The source of this T cell receptor (beta chain) is a study of CD8+ T cells in alopecia areata. V lost 5 bases to trimming and J lost 5 bases; unmatched junction nucleotides: 2. The CDR3 totals 14 residues. Germline loops: CDR1 MNHEY, CDR2 SVGAGI. Once RNA had been extracted, it was reverse transcribed into cDNA to act as the sequencing template. Repertoires were generated with immunoSEQ multiplex PCR, while TCRdb's copy carries only in-frame clones and drops some. The profile shows around 150,000 clones, about three fifths of them singletons. Treatment: oral pan-JAK inhibitor, 5-10 mg twice daily. Peripheral blood and lesional scalp punch biopsies came from alopecia areata patients.

This specimen was CD4+ T cells sorted from blood, taken at week 4, from a patient treated with tofacitinib. The origin of this receptor is a human donor with alopecia areata. The V and J genes are TRBV6-5 and TRBJ2-5, with 13 positions matching TRBD2. The chain's CDR3 is CASSRLAGGETQYF. The DNA for the CDR3 is TGTGCCAGCAGTCGACTAGCGGGGGGTGAGACCCAGTACTTC.